A selection of T cell receptor beta chains follows, all from one sample in a study of blood T cell repertoires in COVID-19. The protocol was immunoSEQ multiplex PCR, while the TCRdb copy is restricted to in-frame clones and leaves out a portion. This sample yields some 510,000 clones, of which 88% are seen a single time; 1.5% to 2% belongs to the top ten. The sequencing input was PBMCs or T cells enriched from blood (not recorded which). The receptor source for this set is a middle-aged woman who had recovered from COVID-19. Both conserved end residues are part of each CDR3. D genes are given only for firm matches. Clone size, where shown, is once, few, many, or a class for clones that have expanded.

J gene | V gene | clone size | D gene | CDR3 length | CDR3 protein | CDR3 DNA
TRBJ1-1 | TRBV5-5 | . | . | 15 | CASSWTDRLNTEAFF | TGTGCCAGCAGCTGGACCGACAGGCTGAACACTGAAGCTTTCTTT
TRBJ1-5 | TRBV30 | . | . | 13 | CAWSDRARGPQHF | TGTGCCTGGAGTGACAGGGCCCGGGGTCCCCAGCATTTT
TRBJ1-1 | TRBV2 | . | TRBD1 | 13 | CASSQRTGAEAFF | TGTGCCAGCAGTCAGAGGACAGGGGCTGAAGCTTTCTTT
TRBJ1-1 | TRBV10-3 | . | . | 16 | CAISDQGIGYSTEAFF | TGTGCCATCAGTGATCAGGGGATCGGCTACAGCACTGAAGCTTTCTTT
TRBJ2-7 | TRBV4-3 | . | TRBD1 | 16 | CASSQDAQGASYEQYF | TGCGCCAGCAGCCAAGATGCCCAGGGGGCTAGCTACGAGCAGTACTTC
TRBJ1-4 | TRBV7-8 | . | . | 15 | CASSPEEGRGEKLFF | TGTGCCAGCAGCCCGGAGGAAGGAAGAGGTGAAAAACTGTTTTTT
TRBJ1-2 | TRBV19 | . | TRBD1 | 15 | CASSVLTGAAYGYTF | TGTGCCAGTAGTGTCCTAACAGGGGCTGCCTATGGCTACACCTTC
TRBJ1-1 | TRBV24-1 | . | . | 12 | CATSDRGREAFF | TGTGCCACCAGTGATCGTGGGAGAGAAGCTTTCTTT
TRBJ1-3 | TRBV25-1 | . | . | 15 | CASSEGLGSGNTIYF | TGTGCCAGCAGTGAAGGTCTAGGCTCTGGAAACACCATATATTTT
TRBJ1-2 | TRBV7-6 | . | TRBD1 | 14 | CASSLGTGGHGYTF | TGTGCCAGCAGCTTAGGGACAGGGGGACATGGCTACACCTTC
TRBJ1-2 | TRBV5-6 | . | TRBD1 | 15 | CASSYGTGTNYGYTF | TGTGCCAGCAGTTACGGGACAGGGACGAACTATGGCTACACCTTC
TRBJ2-1 | TRBV28 | . | TRBD1 | 15 | CASTFWGQGANEQFF | TGTGCCAGCACCTTTTGGGGACAGGGTGCCAATGAGCAGTTCTTC
TRBJ1-3 | TRBV6-2/TRBV6-3 | . | . | 18 | CASSFAEYRVLSGNTIYF | TGTGCCAGCAGTTTCGCGGAGTACAGGGTCCTCTCTGGAAACACCATATATTTT
TRBJ2-2 | TRBV24-1 | . | TRBD1 | 17 | CATSDSSGGEYTGELFF | TGTGCCACCAGTGATAGTTCAGGGGGAGAATACACCGGGGAGCTGTTTTTT
TRBJ1-1 | TRBV4-3 | few | . | 16 | CASSQYFGGARTEAFF | TGCGCCAGCAGCCAGTATTTTGGGGGGGCGAGGACTGAAGCTTTCTTT
TRBJ2-7 | TRBV18 | . | TRBD2 | 15 | CASSLGTSGSYEQYF | TGTGCCAGCTCACTCGGGACTAGCGGGTCCTACGAGCAGTACTTC
TRBJ2-1 | TRBV6-2/TRBV6-3 | . | . | 18 | CASSYNLLLESSYNEQFF | TGTGCCAGCAGTTACAACCTCCTACTGGAGAGCTCCTACAATGAGCAGTTCTTC
TRBJ1-1 | TRBV12-3/TRBV12-4 | . | . | 13 | CASSLTGNTEAFF | TGTGCCAGCAGTTTGACGGGGAACACTGAAGCTTTCTTT
TRBJ2-3 | TRBV3-1/TRBV3-2 | few | TRBD2 | 17 | CASSQDVAGGGMDTQYF | TGTGCCAGCAGCCAAGATGTAGCGGGAGGGGGAATGGATACGCAGTATTTT
TRBJ1-2 | TRBV4-2 | . | . | 16 | CASSQRGQGSGYGYTF | TGTGCCAGCAGCCAAAGGGGCCAGGGCTCGGGCTATGGCTACACCTTC
TRBJ2-2 | TRBV2 | . | TRBD2 | 15 | CASRQAGGRTGELFF | TGTGCCAGTCGTCAGGCGGGAGGGCGAACCGGGGAGCTGTTTTTT
TRBJ2-5 | TRBV11-2 | . | TRBD2 | 16 | CASSGGLAGAQETQYF | TGTGCCAGCAGCGGGGGACTAGCGGGTGCTCAAGAGACCCAGTACTTC
TRBJ1-3 | TRBV25-1 | . | TRBD1 | 17 | CASSESPGQGAGNTIYF | TGTGCCAGCAGTGAATCCCCCGGACAGGGGGCTGGAAACACCATATATTTT
TRBJ1-1 | TRBV5-1 | . | TRBD1 | 15 | CASRRTGDPNTEAFF | TGCGCCAGCCGCCGGACAGGGGACCCTAACACTGAAGCTTTCTTT
TRBJ2-7 | TRBV5-1 | . | TRBD1 | 14 | CASSPGTGHYEQYF | TGCGCCAGCAGCCCCGGGACAGGGCACTACGAGCAGTACTTC